This T cell receptor (beta chain) was identified in a study of quantifying T cell responses using KT2 cells. As for the study in general: Reverse transcription used primers in the TCR alpha and beta constant regions.

This clonotype was observed many times. The cDNA 3' end received a ligated oligonucleotide with a UMI. An equimolar mix of RC1.1 and RC1.2 primed the beta chain across TRBC1 and TRBC2. TCRdb re-called the UMI-ligation and nested PCR reads with MiXCR, one entry per CDR3 protein. The sample includes some 34,000 distinct CDR3 sequences, about a tenth seen only once; the top ten take approximately 8.7%. Sequencing was performed on PBMCs spiked with cells of the T cell clone KT2. This clonotype originated in a human donor.

CDR3 DNA: TGTGCCAGCAGCTTATATCGGACAGGGGCCCTGATGTACTTC. This translates into CASSLYRTGALMYF. The rearrangement links TRBV11-1 to TRBJ2-7, with 9 bases identical to TRBD1. This CDR3 has 14 amino acids. Germline V gene lookup returns CDR1 SGHAT and CDR2 FQDESV (reference sequence). After removal of 2 bases from V and 12 bases from J, the junction contained 11 bases not matched to a gene.